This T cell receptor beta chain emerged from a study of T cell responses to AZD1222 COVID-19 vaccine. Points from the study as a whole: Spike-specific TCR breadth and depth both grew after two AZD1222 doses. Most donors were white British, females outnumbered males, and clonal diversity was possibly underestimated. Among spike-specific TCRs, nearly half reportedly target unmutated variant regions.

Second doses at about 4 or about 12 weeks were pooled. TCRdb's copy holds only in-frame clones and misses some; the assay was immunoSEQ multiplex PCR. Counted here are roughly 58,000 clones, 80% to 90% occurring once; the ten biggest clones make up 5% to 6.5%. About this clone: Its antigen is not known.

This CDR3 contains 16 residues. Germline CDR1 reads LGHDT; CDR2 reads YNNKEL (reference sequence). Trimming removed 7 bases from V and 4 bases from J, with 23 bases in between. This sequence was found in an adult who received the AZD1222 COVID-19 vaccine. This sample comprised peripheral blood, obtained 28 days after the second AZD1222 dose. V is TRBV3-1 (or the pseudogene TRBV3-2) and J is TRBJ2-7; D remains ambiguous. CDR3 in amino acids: CASTPASQKKSYEQYF. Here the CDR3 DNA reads TGTGCCAGCACCCCAGCCTCGCAGAAGAAGAGTTACGAGCAGTACTTC.